This T cell receptor beta chain was captured by sequencing in a study of blood T cell repertoires in COVID-19. Looking at the study overall: Material from acute and convalescent COVID-19 was sourced from the United States, Italy and Spain. T cells, B-cell-depleted T cells, or PBMCs provided the cDNA or gDNA that served as material.

Those who participated ranged in age from roughly 18 to 90 years and resided in 20 to 30 US areas. The CDR3 totals 12 residues. With 1 base removed from V and 9 bases from J, the gap between germline ends came to 8 bases. Germline CDR1 and CDR2: SGHRS and YFSETQ. Source study methods: Estimation of nucleated cell counts relied on the amplification of reference gene primers. Data came from immunoSEQ multiplex PCR; TCRdb stores just in-frame clones and leaves some out. The V and J calls and clone size are taken from that table; D and trimming were inferred from the DNA. The sample shows around 450,000 clones, about nine tenths of them seen only once.

The specimen sequenced was PBMCs or T cells enriched from blood (not recorded which). The receptor comes from a man between 18 and 35 years old who had recovered from COVID-19. This chain connects TRBV5-1 to TRBJ2-1; D uncertain. The CDR3 here is CASSLPLAEQFF. DNA for the CDR3: TGCGCCAGCAGCTTGCCTTTGGCTGAGCAGTTCTTC.